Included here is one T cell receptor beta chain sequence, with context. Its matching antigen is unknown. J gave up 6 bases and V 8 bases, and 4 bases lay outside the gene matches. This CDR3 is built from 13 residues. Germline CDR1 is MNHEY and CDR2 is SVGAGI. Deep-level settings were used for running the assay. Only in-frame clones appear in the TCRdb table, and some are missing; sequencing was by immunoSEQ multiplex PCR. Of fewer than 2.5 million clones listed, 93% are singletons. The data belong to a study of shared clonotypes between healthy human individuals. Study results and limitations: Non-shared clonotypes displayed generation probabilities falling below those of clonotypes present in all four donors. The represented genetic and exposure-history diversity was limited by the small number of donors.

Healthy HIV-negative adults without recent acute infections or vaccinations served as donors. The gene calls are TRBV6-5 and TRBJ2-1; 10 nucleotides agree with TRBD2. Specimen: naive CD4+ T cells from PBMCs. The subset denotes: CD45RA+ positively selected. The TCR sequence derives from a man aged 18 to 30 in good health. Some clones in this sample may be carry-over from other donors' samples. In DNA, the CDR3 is TGTGCCAGCGGGACTAGCGTCCCCAATGAGCAGTTCTTC. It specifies CASGTSVPNEQFF.